These 19 T cell receptor beta chains originate from one sample sequenced in a study of lymphopenia after photon versus proton radiotherapy (dated by TCRdb to about 2019). Libraries were prepared through the immunoSEQ multiplex PCR assay. In TCRdb, the immuneACCESS table is reduced to in-frame sequences with V and J assigned. These tables do not hold every clone; where another copy was compared, an unresolved V gene accounts for under half, and the others remain unexplained. A total of 25,000 to 35,000 clones appear in this sample, 90% of them only once. Jointly, the top ten make up less than 7% of the sample. The material was peripheral blood, obtained from a patient treated with photon-based radiotherapy. Every receptor here comes from a woman aged 50 to 60 with pancreatic cancer.

The chain carries TRBV7-2 and TRBJ2-1; 10 positions match TRBD1. This CDR3 comprises 15 residues. Per germline, CDR1 SGHTA and CDR2 FQGNSA. Unmatched junction bases numbered 9, after V lost 5 bases and J lost 8 bases. The CDR3 bases are TGTGCCAGCAGCACTAGGGACAGGGGATCTTATGAGCAGTTCTTC. Translation gives CASSTRDRGSYEQFF.

CDR3 residues: CASSVEDSGSYEQYF. As DNA, the CDR3 is TGTGCCAGCAGCGTAGAGGATAGCGGATCCTACGAGCAGTACTTC. The J gene is TRBJ2-7, the V gene TRBV9, with D perhaps matching TRBD2 (6 bases). V was pared by 0 bases and J by 1 base, with 11 bases between. The CDR3 extends over 15 amino acids. The germline CDR1 and CDR2 sequences are SGDLS and YYNGEE. Based on the CDR3 plus reference TRBV9 and TRBJ2-7, the full variable domain is DSGVTQTPKHLITATGQRVTLRCSPRSGDLSVYWYQQSLDQGLQFLIQYYNGEERAKGNILERFSAQQFPDLHSELNLSSLELGDSALYFCASSVEDSGSYEQYFGPGTRLTVT.

This clone was seen a few times. The sample contains more than one DNA sequence encoding this CDR3. The chain uses TRBV7-8 and TRBJ2-3, with D possibly matching TRBD2 (5 bases). V was trimmed by 2 bases and J by 1 base, leaving 10 bases between them. Germline V gene data show CDR1 as SGHVS and CDR2 as FQNEAQ. CDR3 length equals 15 residues. CDR3 in DNA: TGTGCCAGCAGCTTATGGGCGGAGGGCACAGATACGCAGTATTTT. This sequence encodes CASSLWAEGTDTQYF.

The V gene is TRBV11-2, the J gene TRBJ2-1, with unresolved D. CDR3 size: 12 residues. The germline V gene encodes CDR1 SGHAT and CDR2 FQNNGV. Trimming took 6 bases from V and 4 from J, leaving 7 bases between them. The CDR3 DNA reads TGTGCCAGCAGGGGGAATTACAATGAGCAGTTCTTC. Its protein is CASRGNYNEQFF.

The J gene is TRBJ2-3, the V gene TRBV28; TRBD2 matches at 8 bases. CDR1 is MDHEN, CDR2 SYDVKM, per germline. The junction had 9 bases not matched to a gene; V was cut back by 5 bases and J by 2 bases. The CDR3 sequence is 16 residues long. The CDR3 is CASSTPGTRITDTQYF. In DNA, the CDR3 is TGTGCCAGCAGTACCCCCGGGACTAGGATCACAGATACGCAGTATTTT.

The chain recombines TRBV5-5 with TRBJ2-7; 11 positions match TRBD2. The germline V gene encodes CDR1 SGHKS and CDR2 YYEKEE (reference sequence). After removal of 0 bases from V and 5 bases from J, the junction contained 7 bases not matched to a gene. This CDR3 comprises 16 residues. CDR3 nucleotide sequence: TGTGCCAGCAGCTTGGGAGGACTAGCGGGTGTTAACGAGCAGTACTTC. This sequence encodes CASSLGGLAGVNEQYF.

The J gene is TRBJ2-4, the V gene TRBV5-4, with 9 bases that match TRBD2. The CDR3 extends over 17 amino acids. The junction had 16 bases not matched to a gene; V was cut back by 4 bases and J by 8 bases. The germline V gene has CDR1 SGHNT and CDR2 YYREEE (reference sequence). The CDR3 DNA reads TGTGCCAGCAGCCCGGGGGCCCTAGCGGGGAGGATTGACATTCAGTACTTC. Amino acid sequence: CASSPGALAGRIDIQYF.

The chain couples TRBV7-9 to TRBJ2-1; D uncertain. Germline V lookup: CDR1 SEHNR, CDR2 FQNEAQ (reference sequence). V lost 3 bases, J lost 9 bases, and 9 bases lay in between. The CDR3 has 12 residues. The CDR3 DNA sequence: TGTGCCAGCAGCTTGGTTGGAAGTGAGCAGTTCTTC. Translated, it gives CASSLVGSEQFF.

The chain recombines TRBV6-1 with TRBJ1-1; TRBD1 aligns across 9 bases. The V and J ends lost 5 bases and 7 bases, in that order; junction bases with no gene match: 8. Germline CDR1 is MNHNS and CDR2 is SASEGT. CDR3 length: 14 amino acids. For the CDR3, the DNA is TGTGCCAGCAGTACAGGGACAGGGCGGCTTGAAGCTTTCTTT. This translates into CASSTGTGRLEAFF.

The chain combines TRBV7-2 with TRBJ2-5; D may be TRBD1 or TRBD2 (5 bases each). CDR3 size: 15 residues. The ends were cut back, 6 bases at V and 3 bases at J, with 17 bases in the middle. Per germline, CDR1 SGHTA and CDR2 FQGNSA. Here the CDR3 reads CASRTDRDPKETQYF. In DNA, the CDR3 is TGTGCCAGCAGGACAGACCGGGACCCGAAAGAGACCCAGTACTTC.

This rearrangement joins TRBV5-1 to TRBJ1-1; possibly TRBD1 for D (5 bases). The CDR3 consists of 14 residues. Germline V gene data show CDR1 as SGHRS and CDR2 as YFSETQ. V was pared by 0 bases and J by 3 bases, with 9 bases between. Here the CDR3 reads CASSLAWGDTEAFF. DNA of the CDR3: TGCGCCAGCAGCTTGGCGTGGGGGGACACTGAAGCTTTCTTT.

The J gene is TRBJ2-7, the V gene TRBV28; D remains unclear. Germline V gene lookup returns CDR1 MDHEN and CDR2 SYDVKM. The V gene lost 7 bases and the J gene lost 3 bases, with 19 bases spanning the gap. This CDR3 is built from 15 residues. The CDR3: CASTLDLDPSYEQYF. The CDR3 DNA sequence: TGTGCCAGCACCCTCGATTTGGATCCTAGCTACGAGCAGTACTTC.

This chain links TRBV9 with TRBJ2-2; a weak D match, TRBD1 (6 bases). This CDR3 is 15 amino acids long. V lost 0 bases, J lost 4 bases, and 10 bases lay in between. The germline V gene has CDR1 SGDLS and CDR2 YYNGEE. This chain's CDR3 is CASSVDGTPTGELFF. The CDR3 region has the DNA TGTGCCAGCAGCGTAGATGGGACACCCACCGGGGAGCTGTTTTTT.

J is TRBJ1-2 and V is TRBV6-1; 8 bases agree with TRBD1. The length of the CDR3 is 14 residues. The trim removed 5 bases at V and 4 bases at J, leaving 6 bases unmatched. Germline lookup yields CDR1 MNHNS and CDR2 SASEGT. CDR3 sequence (DNA): TGTGCCAGCAGTCGTCCCGGGACAGGCTATGGCTACACCTTC. It specifies CASSRPGTGYGYTF.

This rearrangement joins TRBV21-1 to TRBJ2-5; the table's D call TRBD2 went unverified against the DNA. TRBV21-1 is given as a pseudogene. The CDR3 runs to 15 residues. The CDR3 spells CASSPGLAHMETQYF. In nucleotides, the CDR3 is TGTGCCAGCAGCCCCGGACTAGCACACATGGAGACCCAGTACTTC.

This clone showed up just once. The rearrangement links TRBV7-8 to TRBJ2-1; D is uncertain. V dropped 5 bases and J dropped 8 bases, with 13 bases sitting between them. The CDR3 has 13 residues. Germline loops: CDR1 SGHVS, CDR2 FQNEAQ. CDR3 nucleotide sequence: TGTGCCAGCAGCCCCGACCCAATAGATGAGCAGTTCTTC. Its translation is CASSPDPIDEQFF.

This clone was recorded a few times. The gene calls are TRBV11-2 and TRBJ1-1, with TRBD1 matching over 7 bases. CDR1 is SGHAT, CDR2 FQNNGV, per germline. The CDR3 is 15 amino acids. Trimming took 0 bases from V and 4 from J; bases not matched to a gene: 5. This CDR3 reads CASSLDSRGGTEAFF. For the CDR3, the DNA is TGTGCCAGCAGCTTAGACAGCAGGGGGGGCACTGAAGCTTTCTTT. The whole variable domain, filled in from reference TRBV11-2 and TRBJ1-1, reads EAGVAQSPRYKIIEKRQSVAFWCNPISGHATLYWYQQILGQGPKLLIQFQNNGVVDDSQLPKDRFSAERLKGVDSTLKIQPAKLEDSAVYLCASSLDSRGGTEAFFGQGTRLTVV.

The rearrangement links TRBV11-2 to TRBJ2-1; 9 nucleotides agree with TRBD2. In germline, CDR1 is SGHAT, CDR2 FQNNGV. Germline trimming cut 2 bases from V and 0 bases from J; bases unmatched to any gene: 11. This CDR3 contains 19 residues. Here the CDR3 reads CASSLSLRGTSSSYNEQFF. CDR3 nucleotide sequence: TGTGCCAGCAGCTTAAGTTTAAGAGGGACTAGCAGCTCCTACAATGAGCAGTTCTTC.

The V call is TRBV29-1, the J call TRBJ1-4, with D unresolved. There are 13 residues in the CDR3. The germline CDR1 and CDR2 sequences are SQVTM and ANQGSEA. Trimming removed 4 bases at V and 2 bases at J, with 8 bases between. CDR3 sequence: CSVGELTNEKLFF. The CDR3 DNA sequence: TGCAGCGTTGGGGAACTGACTAATGAAAAACTGTTTTTT.